These 8 T cell receptor beta chains came from one sample sequenced in a study of cytomegalovirus exposure and HLA in healthy donors. The PCR was carried out with 60 Vbeta primers and 13 Jbeta primers. Measured with immunoSEQ multiplex PCR; TCRdb has only the in-frame clones, and not every one. The table shows tens of thousands of clones, with 70% occurring only once. The material sequenced was PBMCs. These receptors all come from a woman aged 50 to 60 in good health and CMV-seronegative.

The rearrangement uses TRBV14 and TRBJ2-3; D is perhaps TRBD1 (5 bases). CDR1 is SGHDN and CDR2 is FVKESK in the germline V gene. The CDR3 spans 16 residues. Trimming took off 1 base at V and 2 bases at J, with 13 bases between the two ends. The CDR3 is CASSQGGFRATDTQYF. The DNA for the CDR3 is TGTGCCAGCAGCCAAGGGGGATTCAGGGCCACAGATACGCAGTATTTT. Full variable domain (rest looked up from reference TRBV14 and TRBJ2-3): EAGVTQFPSHSVIEKGQTVTLRCDPISGHDNLYWYRRVMGKEIKFLLHFVKESKQDESGMPNNRFLAERTGGTYSTLKVQPAELEDSGVYFCASSQGGFRATDTQYFGPGTRLTVL.

This clone came up a few times. V usage is TRBV9 and J usage is TRBJ1-2; D not resolved. CDR3 length: 15 residues. Germline values: CDR1 SGDLS, CDR2 YYNGEE. Trimming cost V 1 base and J 0 bases, with 10 bases left between them. The CDR3 spells CASSVPGFPNYGYTF. CDR3 nucleotide sequence: TGTGCCAGCAGCGTACCGGGGTTCCCTAACTATGGCTACACCTTC. Complete variable domain (other parts from reference TRBV9 and TRBJ1-2): DSGVTQTPKHLITATGQRVTLRCSPRSGDLSVYWYQQSLDQGLQFLIQYYNGEERAKGNILERFSAQQFPDLHSELNLSSLELGDSALYFCASSVPGFPNYGYTFGSGTRLTVV.

The J gene is TRBJ2-5, the V gene TRBV27; D gene uncertain. The V end was cut by 5 bases, the J end by 3 bases, with 13 bases between. Germline CDR1 MNHEY, CDR2 SMNVEV (reference sequence). There are 14 residues in the CDR3. Here the CDR3 reads CASSPYSPEETQYF. The CDR3 DNA reads as TGTGCCAGCAGTCCCTACTCCCCCGAAGAGACCCAGTACTTC.

This clone was seen a handful of times. The V gene is TRBV5-1, the J gene TRBJ1-6, with D uncertain. The CDR3 loop spans 19 amino acids. The germline V and J ends were trimmed by 0 bases and 0 bases, with 16 bases remaining between them. Germline CDR1 is SGHRS and CDR2 is YFSETQ. CDR3 bases: TGCGCCAGCAGCTTGGGGAGGGCGGACCGTGTCTCCTATAATTCACCCCTCCACTTT. This translates into CASSLGRADRVSYNSPLHF.

V and J are TRBV12-5 and TRBJ2-1; TRBD1 matches at 8 bases. The germline CDR1 and CDR2 sequences are LGHNT and FRNRAP. The CDR3 is 14 amino acids. Losses at the gene ends were 7 bases for V and 12 bases for J; bases not matched to a gene: 14. The CDR3 loop reads CASVPSGGRSRQFF. CDR3 DNA sequence: TGTGCTAGTGTCCCCTCAGGGGGCCGAAGTAGGCAGTTCTTC.

The chain uses TRBV9 and TRBJ2-5, with 7 positions matching TRBD2. CDR3 length equals 15 residues. With V trimmed by 0 bases and J by 4 bases, 6 bases remained unmatched. Germline V lookup: CDR1 SGDLS, CDR2 YYNGEE. The CDR3 is CASSVGGRVGETQYF. The CDR3 region has the DNA TGTGCCAGCAGCGTAGGGGGGAGGGTTGGAGAGACCCAGTACTTC. The complete variable domain, with remaining parts taken from reference TRBV9 and TRBJ2-5, reads DSGVTQTPKHLITATGQRVTLRCSPRSGDLSVYWYQQSLDQGLQFLIQYYNGEERAKGNILERFSAQQFPDLHSELNLSSLELGDSALYFCASSVGGRVGETQYFGPGTRLLVL.

This chain joins TRBV28 and TRBJ2-3; 10 positions agree with TRBD2. The CDR3 loop spans 15 amino acids. The ends lost 3 bases at V and 8 bases at J; junction bases unmatched: 8. The germline gives CDR1 MDHEN, CDR2 SYDVKM. CDR3 in amino acids: CASSLVLAGGSTQYF. The CDR3 DNA follows: TGTGCCAGCAGTTTGGTTTTAGCGGGAGGTTCTACGCAGTATTTT.

This chain uses TRBV7-2 with TRBJ1-5, with TRBD1 as a possible D gene (5 bases). There are 14 residues in the CDR3. Germline V gene lookup returns CDR1 SGHTA and CDR2 FQGNSA. With 1 base removed from V and 2 bases from J, the gap between germline ends came to 6 bases. The CDR3, as DNA: TGTGCCAGCAGCTTAGTAGGGGGCAATCAGCCCCAGCATTTT. Translated: CASSLVGGNQPQHF.